This T cell receptor (beta chain) was captured in a study of blood T cell repertoires in COVID-19. A case of COVID-19 had been met by exposed participants within 2 weeks before study entry. The CDR3 consists of 15 residues. Trimming at V came to 4 bases and at J to 5 bases, leaving 10 bases not matched to a gene. Germline values: CDR1 LNHDA, CDR2 SQIVND (reference sequence). Method: immunoSEQ multiplex PCR; TCRdb's copy keeps in-frame clones and lacks some. The sample gives approximately 220,000 clones, about four fifths of which show up once; about 5.3% is in the top ten. Sequenced material: PBMCs or T cells enriched from blood (not recorded which). The chain combines TRBV19 with TRBJ1-1; 7 nucleotides align to TRBD1. The receptor comes from a woman aged 45-65 years who had been exposed to COVID-19. The CDR3 reads CASSTDRVRMTEAFF. The CDR3 DNA reads as TGTGCCAGTAGTACAGACAGGGTACGGATGACTGAAGCTTTCTTT.